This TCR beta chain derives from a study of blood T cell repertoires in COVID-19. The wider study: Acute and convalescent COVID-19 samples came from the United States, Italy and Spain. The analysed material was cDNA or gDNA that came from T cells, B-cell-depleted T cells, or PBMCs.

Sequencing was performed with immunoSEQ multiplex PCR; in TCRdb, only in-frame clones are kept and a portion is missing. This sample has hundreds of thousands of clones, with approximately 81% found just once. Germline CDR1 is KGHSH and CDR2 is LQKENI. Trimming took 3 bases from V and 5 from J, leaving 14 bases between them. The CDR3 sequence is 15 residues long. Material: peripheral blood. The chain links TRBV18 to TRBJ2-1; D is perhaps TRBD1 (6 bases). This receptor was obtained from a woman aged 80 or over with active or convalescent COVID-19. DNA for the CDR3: TGTGCCAGCTCACCCTGGCAGGGGAGCAACAATGAGCAGTTCTTC. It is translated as CASSPWQGSNNEQFF.